Described below is a single T cell receptor beta chain sequence and its context. Its antigen is not known. Trimming pared 0 bases from V and 4 bases from J, leaving 7 bases between. This CDR3 is 13 amino acids long. CDR1 is SGHRS, CDR2 YFSETQ, per germline. The data were obtained in a study of T cell responses to AZD1222 COVID-19 vaccine. Notes on the study in general: Targeting of unmutated variant regions was reportedly seen in nearly half of spike-specific TCRs. Elevations in Spike-specific TCR breadth and depth followed administration of two AZD1222 doses. Females outnumbered males among donors, who were mostly white British; clonal diversity was possibly underestimated.

Profiling relied on immunoSEQ multiplex PCR, and the TCRdb table lists in-frame clones only, not all of them. The top ten hold roughly 1.6% of the sample, which has about 170,000 clones, 80% to 95% seen once. V and J are TRBV5-1 and TRBJ1-2; no definite D call. The sequencing here drew on peripheral blood, taken on day 0 of AZD1222 vaccination. The sequence came from an adult in good health. The CDR3 region is CASSLEKGYGYTF. The CDR3 DNA follows: TGCGCCAGCAGCTTGGAGAAAGGCTATGGCTACACCTTC.